The clone carrying this TCR beta chain was recorded many times. Its antigen remains unknown. The sample is drawn from a study of T cells after yellow fever vaccination. Study findings and constraints: Post-booster repertoires contained most primary-vaccination clones again (96% CD4, 88% CD8). The secondary T-cell response peaked on day 5, not day 15, but was weaker.

TCRdb recomputed calls from the 5' RACE reads with MiXCR, one row per CDR3 protein. The table has roughly 160,000 distinct CDR3 sequences, less than 9% seen once. There are 15 residues in the CDR3. The germline CDR1 and CDR2 sequences are DFQATT and SNEGSKA (reference sequence). The V and J ends lost 5 bases and 4 bases respectively, with 18 bases between them. Material: CD4+ T cells sorted from PBMCs, obtained about 5 days after the first yellow fever vaccination. The clonotype originates from a man between 18 and 29 years old who received the YFV17D yellow fever vaccine. This sequence joins TRBV20-1 and TRBJ2-1; D is possibly TRBD1 or TRBD2 (5 bases each). The CDR3, as DNA: TGCAGTGCTGGCCCCGGGACCAGCTCTTACAATGAGCAGTTCTTC. This gives the protein CSAGPGTSSYNEQFF.